This T cell receptor (beta chain) was found in a study of blood T cell repertoires in COVID-19. Sequencing used immunoSEQ multiplex PCR; TCRdb keeps in-frame clones, though not all of them. The repertoire holds roughly 410,000 clones, with approximately 90% as singletons. CDR1 and CDR2 (germline): LNHDA, SQIVND (reference sequence). With V trimmed by 5 bases and J by 7 bases, 6 bases remained unmatched. This CDR3 is 14 amino acids long. The sequenced sample consisted of peripheral blood. The sequence was obtained from a woman in her thirties or forties with COVID-19, enrolled during active disease. The J gene is TRBJ2-1, the V gene TRBV19; 9 bases map to TRBD2. In DNA, the CDR3 is TGTGCCAGTAGTCGGGCGGGAGGGCTTAATGAGCAGTTCTTC. Translation: CASSRAGGLNEQFF.